What follows are 11 T cell receptor beta chains derived from one specimen sequenced in a study of blood T cell repertoires in COVID-19. Clones were read by immunoSEQ multiplex PCR, and TCRdb kept only the in-frame ones, dropping some. The table lists fewer than 200,000 clones, roughly 87% of them singletons. What was sequenced was peripheral blood. These receptors originate from a woman in her sixties or seventies with COVID-19, enrolled during active disease.

The chain recombines TRBV6-4 with TRBJ2-7; D might be TRBD1 (6 bases). Germline assignment: CDR1 MRHNA and CDR2 SNTAGT. Trimming removed 5 bases from V and 2 bases from J, with 16 bases in between. The CDR3 is 15 residues long. CDR3 region: CASSPGHHSAYEQYV. The CDR3 DNA reads as TGTGCCAGCAGTCCGGGACATCATAGCGCCTACGAGCAGTACGTC.

The chain recombines TRBV5-1 with TRBJ1-3; D is ambiguous. V lost 0 bases and J lost 0, with 4 bases in between. The length of the CDR3 is 14 residues. Germline CDR1 SGHRS, CDR2 YFSETQ. The CDR3 spells CASSLGSSGNTIYF. CDR3 coding DNA: TGCGCCAGCAGCTTGGGCAGCTCTGGAAACACCATATATTTT.

This CDR3 is CSAGATDTQYF. Here the CDR3 DNA reads TGCAGCGCCGGCGCGACAGATACGCAGTATTTT. This sequence joins TRBV29-1 and TRBJ2-3; D not resolved. V was trimmed by 7 bases and J by 3 bases, leaving 8 bases between them. This CDR3 is built from 11 residues. The V gene's germline CDR1 is SQVTM and CDR2 ANQGSEA.

This chain connects TRBV7-9 to TRBJ1-4; D unresolved. This CDR3 region has 12 residues. Germline assignment: CDR1 SEHNR and CDR2 FQNEAQ (reference sequence). Trimming removed 3 bases from V and 6 bases from J, with 5 bases in between. CDR3 DNA: TGTGCCAGCAGCTTCCTTGATGAAAAACTGTTTTTT. This encodes CASSFLDEKLFF.

The chain joins TRBV28 to TRBJ1-5, with TRBD1 matching 9 bases. The ends lost 6 bases at V and 2 bases at J; junction bases unmatched: 5. CDR3 size: 15 residues. Looked up from germline, CDR1 is MDHEN and CDR2 is SYDVKM. The CDR3 DNA reads as TGTGCCAGCAGCAAGACAGGGGGAGGCAATCAGCCCCAGCATTTT. Encoded protein: CASSKTGGGNQPQHF.

This chain links TRBV5-4 with TRBJ1-2, with D maybe TRBD1 (5 bases). CDR1 is SGHNT, CDR2 YYREEE, per germline (reference sequence). Trimming took 0 bases from V and 5 from J, leaving 11 bases between them. The CDR3 contains 14 residues. The CDR3 region is CASSLGATGYGYTF. As DNA, the CDR3 is TGTGCCAGCAGCTTGGGGGCAACAGGATATGGCTACACCTTC.

This clone appeared once. The rearrangement uses TRBV16 and TRBJ1-6, with 9 bases identical to TRBD1. CDR3 size: 16 residues. Unmatched junction bases numbered 7, after V lost 4 bases and J lost 6 bases. The V gene's germline CDR1 is KGHSY and CDR2 FQNENV. The CDR3 region is CASSPETGGGNSPLHF. DNA of the CDR3: TGTGCCAGCAGCCCAGAAACAGGGGGCGGTAATTCACCCCTCCACTTT.

The V and J genes are TRBV7-9 and TRBJ2-1; D is uncertain. The CDR3 runs to 11 residues. Germline-derived CDR1 and CDR2 are SEHNR and FQNEAQ (reference sequence). V lost 1 base to trimming and J lost 7 bases, with 2 bases between them. The CDR3 protein is CASSLVNEQFF. CDR3 nucleotides: TGTGCCAGCAGCTTAGTAAATGAGCAGTTCTTC.

The rearrangement links TRBV11-2 to TRBJ2-5; 7 nucleotides line up with TRBD1. Germline V CDR1 and CDR2: SGHAT, FQNNGV. V lost 4 bases, J lost 4 bases, and 9 bases stayed unmatched. This CDR3 contains 15 residues. The CDR3 DNA is TGTGCCAGCAGCTGGAACAGGGCAGGGGGAGAGACCCAGTACTTC. As protein: CASSWNRAGGETQYF. Using reference TRBV11-2 and TRBJ2-5 for the parts outside the CDR3, the full variable domain is EAGVAQSPRYKIIEKRQSVAFWCNPISGHATLYWYQQILGQGPKLLIQFQNNGVVDDSQLPKDRFSAERLKGVDSTLKIQPAKLEDSAVYLCASSWNRAGGETQYFGPGTRLLVL.

The rearrangement links TRBV21-1 to TRBJ1-1; TRBD1 is the table's D call, not checked against the DNA. TRBV21-1 is noted as a pseudogene. The CDR3 is made up of 17 amino acids. In DNA form, the CDR3 reads TGTGCCAGCAGCAAAGAGGCGGGACAGTGGAGGAACACTGAAGCTTTCTTT. It codes for CASSKEAGQWRNTEAFF.

The chain recombines TRBV19 with TRBJ1-3; 7 bases line up with TRBD1. The CDR3 sequence is 15 residues long. After removal of 4 bases from V and 0 bases from J, the junction contained 3 bases not matched to a gene. CDR1 is LNHDA, CDR2 SQIVND, per germline (reference sequence). CDR3 DNA: TGTGCCAGTAGTACCGGGACAGTCTCTGGAAACACCATATATTTT. It codes for CASSTGTVSGNTIYF.